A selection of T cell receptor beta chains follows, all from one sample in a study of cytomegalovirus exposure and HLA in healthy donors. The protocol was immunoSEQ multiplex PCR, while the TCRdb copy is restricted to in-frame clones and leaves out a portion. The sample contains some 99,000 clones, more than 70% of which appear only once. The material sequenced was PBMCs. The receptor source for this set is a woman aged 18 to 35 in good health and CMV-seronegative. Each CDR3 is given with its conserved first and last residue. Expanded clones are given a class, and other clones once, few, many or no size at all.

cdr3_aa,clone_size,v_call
CASSSPVAGGNEQFF,NA,TRBV11-2
CASSRSQGEAGEAFF,NA,TRBV4-2
CASSYSRVREAFF,NA,TRBV6-5
CASSQDHSYEQYF,NA,TRBV4-2
CASSSRQPQHF,NA,TRBV6-9
CASSQVGRAGDTQYF,NA,TRBV4-3
CASSGYRSLLQETQYF,NA,TRBV6-1
CANPTGNYGYTF,NA,TRBV25-1
CASSPGLAGTGELFF,NA,TRBV7-3
CASSWGGYGYTF,NA,TRBV25-1
CASSPAGPGGSGELFF,NA,TRBV4-3
CASAGAIDTQYF,NA,TRBV6-5
CASSLAGRGETQYF,NA,TRBV7-2
CASSLTFRGSDTDTQYF,NA,TRBV5-4
CASSLVGTGYEKLFF,NA,TRBV7-2
CASSVSGSNPLQYF,NA,TRBV9
CASSSRLGKLFF,NA,TRBV27
CSVKPGQGDRETQYF,once,TRBV29-1
CASSYDRGDTDTQYF,once,TRBV5-1
CASSPPTSRETQYF,NA,TRBV4-1
CAWSVDSYNQPQHF,NA,TRBV30
CASNSGGSIGELFF,NA,TRBV19
CASSLGLAGSSYNEQFF,NA,TRBV4-2
CASSATSGSYEQYF,NA,TRBV2
CASGGGGLAGALYNEQFF,NA,TRBV2
CASKERGGRDTQYF,NA,TRBV27
CASDSPGELETQYF,NA,TRBV7-9
CASSPPRGIYF,many,TRBV27
CSVGTSGTDTQYF,NA,TRBV29-1
CASSSSGLAGGRGYEQYF,NA,TRBV27
CASSSDRVGYEQYF,NA,TRBV5-1
CASSRGRQGIFYEQYF,NA,TRBV5-1
CSVEVGWTPTHTGELFF,NA,TRBV29-1
CASSSTGVSSYEQYF,once,TRBV7-2
CASSQTGLFLYEQYF,once,TRBV28
CSSGGCVFF,NA,TRBV20-1
CASSGSGASYEQYF,NA,TRBV9
CASSSGAAYNEQFF,NA,TRBV2
CASSLAWAMNTEAFF,NA,TRBV7-9
CASSLSLETQYF,NA,TRBV28
CAISDGGSGYTF,NA,TRBV10-3
CASSLAEGAKYGYTF,NA,TRBV5-7
CASSLVGGNLGGYTF,NA,TRBV28
CASSLPRPYNEQFF,NA,TRBV28
CASSPERYYGYTF,NA,TRBV5-6
CASSYVGVNTGELFF,once,TRBV6-6
CASSLALRDNNEQFF,NA,TRBV7-9
CASSQEGTGRFRNTIYF,NA,TRBV4-1
CASYGQAGGDEQFF,NA,TRBV6-1
CASSESSVITEAFF,NA,TRBV10-2
CASRLQGAPNYEQYF,medium-sized,TRBV13
CASSLYSETYNEQFF,NA,TRBV4-1
CASSSPRVVDTQYF,NA,TRBV27
CASSQAWGGNQPQHF,NA,TRBV4-3
CASNGEQTGGGGQPQHF,NA,TRBV2